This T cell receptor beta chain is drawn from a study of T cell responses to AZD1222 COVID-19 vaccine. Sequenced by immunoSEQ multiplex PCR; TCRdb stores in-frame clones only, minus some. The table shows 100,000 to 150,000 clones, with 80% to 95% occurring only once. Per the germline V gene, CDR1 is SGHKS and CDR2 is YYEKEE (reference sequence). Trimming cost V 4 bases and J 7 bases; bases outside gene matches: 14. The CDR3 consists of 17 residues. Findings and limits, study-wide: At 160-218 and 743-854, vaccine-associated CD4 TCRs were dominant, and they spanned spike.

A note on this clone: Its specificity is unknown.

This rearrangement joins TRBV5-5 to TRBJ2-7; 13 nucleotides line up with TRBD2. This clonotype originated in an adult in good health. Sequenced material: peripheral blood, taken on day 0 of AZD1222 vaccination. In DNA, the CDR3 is TGTGCCAGCAGCCCCCGGACTAGCGGGAGCCCCCCTAGGGAGCAGTACTTC. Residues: CASSPRTSGSPPREQYF.